The present T cell receptor beta chain was sequenced within a study of beta chain features in type 1 diabetes. At the level of the study: Cell yields, gender and age were similar in healthy donors and patients. Whole-study findings and limits: When Type 1 diabetes patients were examined, their TCRB CDR3s proved moderately but significantly shorter in all four CD4+ subsets.

CDR1 and CDR2 (germline): MGHDK, SYGVNS. This CDR3 spans 13 amino acids. Trimming left V 7 bases short and J 7 bases short, with 16 bases between. Sorting gave populations that all exceeded 98% purity. The entirety of the isolated RNA underwent reverse transcription, so expressed TCRB transcripts were sequenced. This table comes from immunoSEQ multiplex PCR, and its TCRdb copy is limited to in-frame clones, with some not included. This table has 360,000 or so clones, roughly a fifth appearing once. This clone has a handful of counts. Its matching antigen is unknown. V gene TRBV25-1 combines with J gene TRBJ1-2; no clear D gene. This clonotype was obtained from a woman younger than 35 in good health. The sample taken for sequencing was naive CD4+ T cells from blood. The CDR3 spells CASTADLGRGYTF. The CDR3 bases are TGTGCCAGCACAGCGGACCTCGGACGTGGCTACACCTTC.